There are many counts of the clone carrying this T cell receptor (beta chain). Antigen unknown. The source of the sample is a study of neurological immune-mediated disorders. This CDR3 spans 14 amino acids. In germline, CDR1 is MGHDK, CDR2 SYGVNS. V lost 5 bases and J lost 6, with 17 bases in between. General study results and limits: HTLV-1-associated myelopathy displayed the greatest TCR clonal expansion, and multiple sclerosis exhibited the smallest, lower than that of healthy controls.

Each CDR3 protein gets one entry after TCRdb re-called the 5' RACE reads with MiXCR. The data contain tens of thousands of distinct CDR3 sequences, roughly 3.2% of them singletons. The sequenced sample was PBMCs. The receptor's source is a woman aged 45-65 years with multiple sclerosis. V usage is TRBV25-1 and J usage is TRBJ2-7; D not certain. The CDR3 protein is CASSSIDSLSEQYF. CDR3 bases: TGTGCCAGCAGTTCAATTGACTCCCTCTCCGAGCAGTACTTC.